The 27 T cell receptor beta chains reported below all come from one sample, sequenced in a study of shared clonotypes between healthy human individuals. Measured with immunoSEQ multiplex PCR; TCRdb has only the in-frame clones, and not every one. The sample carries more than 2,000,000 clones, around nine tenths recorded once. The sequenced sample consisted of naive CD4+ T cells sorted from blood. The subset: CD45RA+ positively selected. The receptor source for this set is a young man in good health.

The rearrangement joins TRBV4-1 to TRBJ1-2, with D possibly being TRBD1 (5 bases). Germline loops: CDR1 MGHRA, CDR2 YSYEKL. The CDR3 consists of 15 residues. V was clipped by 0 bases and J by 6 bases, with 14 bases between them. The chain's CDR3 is CASSQDTGSTNGYTF. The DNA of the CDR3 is TGCGCCAGCAGCCAAGATACAGGTTCGACGAATGGCTACACCTTC.

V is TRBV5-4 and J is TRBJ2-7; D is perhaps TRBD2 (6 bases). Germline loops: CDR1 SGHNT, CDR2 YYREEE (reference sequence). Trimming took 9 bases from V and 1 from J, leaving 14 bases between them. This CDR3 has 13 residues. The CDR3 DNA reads TGTGCCACCTCGCCTCGGGGGTCCTACGAGCAGTACTTC. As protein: CATSPRGSYEQYF. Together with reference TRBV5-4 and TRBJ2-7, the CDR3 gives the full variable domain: ETGVTQSPTHLIKTRGQQVTLRCSSQSGHNTVSWYQQALGQGPQFIFQYYREEENGRGNFPPRFSGLQFPNYSSELNVNALELDDSALYLCATSPRGSYEQYFGPGTRLTVT.

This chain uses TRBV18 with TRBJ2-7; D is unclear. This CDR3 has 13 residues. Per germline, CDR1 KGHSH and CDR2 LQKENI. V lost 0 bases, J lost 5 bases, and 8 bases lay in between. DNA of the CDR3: TGTGCCAGCTCACCACCGGTCCTGAACGAGCAGTACTTC. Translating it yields CASSPPVLNEQYF.

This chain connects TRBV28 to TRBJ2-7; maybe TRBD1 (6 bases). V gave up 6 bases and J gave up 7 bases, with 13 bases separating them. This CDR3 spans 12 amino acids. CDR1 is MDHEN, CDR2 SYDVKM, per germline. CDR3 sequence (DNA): TGTGCCAGCAGGATACAGGGAAGGGAGCAGTACTTC. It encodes CASRIQGREQYF.

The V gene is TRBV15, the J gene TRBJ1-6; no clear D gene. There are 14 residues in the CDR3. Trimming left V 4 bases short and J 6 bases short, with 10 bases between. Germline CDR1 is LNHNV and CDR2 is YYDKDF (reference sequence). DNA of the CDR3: TGTGCCACCAGCAAGGGAAGGAGTAATTCACCCCTCCACTTT. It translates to CATSKGRSNSPLHF.

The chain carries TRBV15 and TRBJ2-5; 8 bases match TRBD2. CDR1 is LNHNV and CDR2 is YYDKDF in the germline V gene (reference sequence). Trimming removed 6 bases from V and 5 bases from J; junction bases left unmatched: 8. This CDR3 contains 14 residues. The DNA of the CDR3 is TGTGCCACCAGTCTTATGTTAGCGGGGGAGACCCAGTACTTC. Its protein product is CATSLMLAGETQYF.

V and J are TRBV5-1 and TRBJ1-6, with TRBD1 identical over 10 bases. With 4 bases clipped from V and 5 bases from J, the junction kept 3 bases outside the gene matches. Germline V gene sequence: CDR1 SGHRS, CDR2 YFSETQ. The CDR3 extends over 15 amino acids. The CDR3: CASSLGTGDNSPLHF. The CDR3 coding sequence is TGCGCCAGCAGCCTGGGGACAGGGGATAATTCACCCCTCCACTTT. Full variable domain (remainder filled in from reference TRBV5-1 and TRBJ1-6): KAGVTQTPRYLIKTRGQQVTLSCSPISGHRSVSWYQQTPGQGLQFLFEYFSETQRNKGNFPGRFSGRQFSNSRSEMNVSTLELGDSALYLCASSLGTGDNSPLHFGNGTRLTVT.

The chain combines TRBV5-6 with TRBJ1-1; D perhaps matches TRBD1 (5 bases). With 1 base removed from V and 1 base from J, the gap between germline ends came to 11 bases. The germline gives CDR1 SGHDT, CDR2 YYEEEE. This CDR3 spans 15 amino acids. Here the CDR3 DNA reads TGTGCCAGCAGCTTGCGCGGACATCGGAACACTGAAGCTTTCTTT. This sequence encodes CASSLRGHRNTEAFF.

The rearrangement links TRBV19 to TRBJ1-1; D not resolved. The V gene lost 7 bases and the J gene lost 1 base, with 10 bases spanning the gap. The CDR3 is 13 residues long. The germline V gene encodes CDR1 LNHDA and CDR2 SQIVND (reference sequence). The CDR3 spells CASIQEPNTEAFF. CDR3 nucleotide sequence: TGTGCCAGTATCCAGGAACCGAACACTGAAGCTTTCTTT.

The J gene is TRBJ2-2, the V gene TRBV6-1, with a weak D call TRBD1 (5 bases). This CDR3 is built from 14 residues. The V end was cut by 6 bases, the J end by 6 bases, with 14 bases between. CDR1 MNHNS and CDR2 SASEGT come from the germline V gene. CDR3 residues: CASSLLGAAGELFF. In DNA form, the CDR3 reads TGTGCCAGCAGCCTGCTAGGGGCAGCCGGGGAGCTGTTTTTT.

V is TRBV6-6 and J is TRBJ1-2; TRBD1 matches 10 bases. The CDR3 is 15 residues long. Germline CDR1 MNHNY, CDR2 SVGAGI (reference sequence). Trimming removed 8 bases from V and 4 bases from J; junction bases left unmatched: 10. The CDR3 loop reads CASFQPRDRGYGYTF. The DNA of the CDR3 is TGTGCCAGCTTTCAGCCCAGGGACAGGGGCTATGGCTACACCTTC.

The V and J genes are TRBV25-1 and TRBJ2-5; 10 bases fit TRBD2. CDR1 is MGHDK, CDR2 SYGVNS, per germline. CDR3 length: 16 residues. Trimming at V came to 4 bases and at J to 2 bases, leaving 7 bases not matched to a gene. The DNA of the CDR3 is TGTGCCAGCAGTGTAACTAGCGGGAACTTACAAGAGACCCAGTACTTC. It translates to CASSVTSGNLQETQYF.

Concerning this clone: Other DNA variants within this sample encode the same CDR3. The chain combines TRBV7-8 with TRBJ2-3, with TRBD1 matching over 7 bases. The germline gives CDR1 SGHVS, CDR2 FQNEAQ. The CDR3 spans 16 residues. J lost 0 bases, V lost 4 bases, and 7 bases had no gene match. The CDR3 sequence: CASSSQTGASTDTQYF. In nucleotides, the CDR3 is TGTGCCAGCAGCTCGCAAACAGGGGCTAGCACAGATACGCAGTATTTT.

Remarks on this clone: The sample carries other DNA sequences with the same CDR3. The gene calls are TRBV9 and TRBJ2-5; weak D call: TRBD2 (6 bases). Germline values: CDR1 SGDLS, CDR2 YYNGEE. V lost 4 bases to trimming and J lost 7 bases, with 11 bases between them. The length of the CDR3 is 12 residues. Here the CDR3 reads CASSSEGGTQYF. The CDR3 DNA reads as TGTGCCAGCAGCTCGGAGGGCGGGACCCAGTACTTC.

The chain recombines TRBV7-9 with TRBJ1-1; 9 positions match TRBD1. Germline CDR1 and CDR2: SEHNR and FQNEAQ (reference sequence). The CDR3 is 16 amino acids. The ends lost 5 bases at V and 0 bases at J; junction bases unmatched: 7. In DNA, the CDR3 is TGTGCCAGCAGCCGGACAGGGGTCGTCCTGAACACTGAAGCTTTCTTT. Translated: CASSRTGVVLNTEAFF.

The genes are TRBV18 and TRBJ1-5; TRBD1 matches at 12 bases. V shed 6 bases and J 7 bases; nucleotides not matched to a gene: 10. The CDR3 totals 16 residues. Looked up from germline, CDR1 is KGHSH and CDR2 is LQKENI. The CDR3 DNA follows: TGTGCCAGCTCCCCAGGGACAGGGGGCGTTAAACAGCCCCAGCATTTT. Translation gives CASSPGTGGVKQPQHF.

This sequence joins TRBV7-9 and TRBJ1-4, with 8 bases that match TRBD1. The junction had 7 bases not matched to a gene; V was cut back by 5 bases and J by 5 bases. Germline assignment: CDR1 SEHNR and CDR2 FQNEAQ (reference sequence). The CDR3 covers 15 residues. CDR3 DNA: TGTGCCAGCAGCCCATCCAGGGGGCGCAATGAAAAACTGTTTTTT. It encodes CASSPSRGRNEKLFF.

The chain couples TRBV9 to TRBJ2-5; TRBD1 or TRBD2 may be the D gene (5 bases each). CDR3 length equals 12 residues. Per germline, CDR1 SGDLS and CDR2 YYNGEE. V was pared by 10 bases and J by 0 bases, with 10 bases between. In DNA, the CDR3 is TGTGCCTCGGGACGGAACCAAGAGACCCAGTACTTC. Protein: CASGRNQETQYF.

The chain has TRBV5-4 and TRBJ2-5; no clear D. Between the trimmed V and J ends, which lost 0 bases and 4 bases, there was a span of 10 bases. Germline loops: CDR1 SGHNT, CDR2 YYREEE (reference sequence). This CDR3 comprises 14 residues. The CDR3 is CASSLASDRETQYF. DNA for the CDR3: TGTGCCAGCAGCTTGGCCAGCGATCGAGAGACCCAGTACTTC.

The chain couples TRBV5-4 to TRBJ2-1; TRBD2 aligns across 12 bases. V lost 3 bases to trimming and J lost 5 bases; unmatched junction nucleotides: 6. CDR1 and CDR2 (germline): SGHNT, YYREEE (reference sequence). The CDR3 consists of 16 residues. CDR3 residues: CASSSSLAGGNNEQFF. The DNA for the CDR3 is TGTGCCAGCAGCTCTTCTCTAGCGGGAGGGAACAATGAGCAGTTCTTC.

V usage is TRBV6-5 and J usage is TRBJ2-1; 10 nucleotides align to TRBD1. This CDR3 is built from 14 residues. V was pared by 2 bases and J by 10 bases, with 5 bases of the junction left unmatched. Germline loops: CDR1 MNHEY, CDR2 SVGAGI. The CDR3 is CASSYGTGVGEQFF. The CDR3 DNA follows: TGTGCCAGCAGTTACGGGACAGGGGTGGGGGAGCAGTTCTTC.

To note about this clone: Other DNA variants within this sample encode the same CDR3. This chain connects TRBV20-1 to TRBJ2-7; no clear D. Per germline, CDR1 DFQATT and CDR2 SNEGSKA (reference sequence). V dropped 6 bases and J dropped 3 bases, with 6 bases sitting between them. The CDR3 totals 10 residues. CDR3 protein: CSAENYEQYF. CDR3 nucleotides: TGCAGTGCGGAAAACTACGAGCAGTACTTC.

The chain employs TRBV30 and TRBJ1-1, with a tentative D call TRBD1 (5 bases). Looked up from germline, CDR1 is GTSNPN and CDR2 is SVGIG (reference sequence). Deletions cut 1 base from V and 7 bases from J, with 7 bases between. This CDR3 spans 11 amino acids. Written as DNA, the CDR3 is TGTGCCTGGAGTGCTGACAGTGAAGCTTTCTTT. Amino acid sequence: CAWSADSEAFF.

CDR3 region: CASSQTWTPTAGTGELFF. Here the CDR3 DNA reads TGCGCCAGCAGCCAGACCTGGACACCTACGGCGGGCACCGGGGAGCTGTTTTTT. This sequence joins TRBV4-1 and TRBJ2-2, with D possibly called TRBD1 or TRBD2 (5 bases each). V lost 3 bases and J 4 bases, leaving 21 bases between the germline ends. This CDR3 is built from 18 residues. Germline V lookup: CDR1 MGHRA, CDR2 YSYEKL.

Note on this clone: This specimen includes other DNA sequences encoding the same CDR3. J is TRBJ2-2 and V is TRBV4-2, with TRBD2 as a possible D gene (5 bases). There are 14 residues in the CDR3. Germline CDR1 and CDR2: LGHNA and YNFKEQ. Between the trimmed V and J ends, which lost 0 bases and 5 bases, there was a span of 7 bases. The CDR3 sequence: CASSQDRGTGELFF. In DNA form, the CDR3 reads TGTGCCAGCAGCCAAGACCGGGGTACCGGGGAGCTGTTTTTT.

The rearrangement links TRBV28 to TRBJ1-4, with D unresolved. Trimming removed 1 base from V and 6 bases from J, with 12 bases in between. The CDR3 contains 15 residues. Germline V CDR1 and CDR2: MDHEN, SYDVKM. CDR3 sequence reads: CASSLLVGRDEKLFF. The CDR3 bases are TGTGCCAGCAGTTTATTGGTAGGGCGGGATGAAAAACTGTTTTTT. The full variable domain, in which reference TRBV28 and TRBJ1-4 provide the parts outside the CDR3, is DVKVTQSSRYLVKRTGEKVFLECVQDMDHENMFWYRQDPGLGLRLIYFSYDVKMKEKGDIPEGYSVSREKKERFSLILESASTNQTSMYLCASSLLVGRDEKLFFGSGTQLSVL.

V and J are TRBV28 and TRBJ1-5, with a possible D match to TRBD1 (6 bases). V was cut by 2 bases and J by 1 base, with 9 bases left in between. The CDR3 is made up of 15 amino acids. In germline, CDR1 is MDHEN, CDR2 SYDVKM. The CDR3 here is CASSLGQRSNQPQHF. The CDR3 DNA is TGTGCCAGCAGTTTAGGACAGCGAAGCAATCAGCCCCAGCATTTT.